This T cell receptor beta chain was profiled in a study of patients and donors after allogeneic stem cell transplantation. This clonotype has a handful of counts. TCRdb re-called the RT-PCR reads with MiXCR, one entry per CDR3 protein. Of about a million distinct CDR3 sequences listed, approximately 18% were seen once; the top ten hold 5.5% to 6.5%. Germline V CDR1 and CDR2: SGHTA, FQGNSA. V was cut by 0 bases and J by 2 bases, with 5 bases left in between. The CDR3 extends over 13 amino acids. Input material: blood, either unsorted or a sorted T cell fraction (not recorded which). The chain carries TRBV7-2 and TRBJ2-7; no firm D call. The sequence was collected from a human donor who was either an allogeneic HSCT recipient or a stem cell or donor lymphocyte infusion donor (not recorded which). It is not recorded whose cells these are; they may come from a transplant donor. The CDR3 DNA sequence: TGTGCCAGCAGCTTAGCGAACCCCTACGAGCAGTACTTC. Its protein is CASSLANPYEQYF.